This TCR beta chain came from a study of blood T cell repertoires in COVID-19. Study-level information: Acute-phase and convalescent COVID-19 samples originated in the United States, Italy and Spain.

In the study's own analysis: Estimation of nucleated cell counts was performed using reference gene primer amplification. The method was immunoSEQ multiplex PCR; TCRdb's version includes in-frame clones alone and lacks a portion of them. V and J calls and clone size come straight from that table; D and trimming were deduced from the DNA. Among just over 70,000 clones listed, over 65% were seen once. The TCR was taken from a woman in her 70s with acute or convalescent COVID-19. The source material was peripheral blood.

The CDR3: CASSYAGISTDTQYF. CDR3 DNA sequence: TGCGCCAGCAGCTATGCAGGGATTAGCACAGATACGCAGTATTTT. V gene TRBV5-1 combines with J gene TRBJ2-3, with D possibly TRBD1 on 5 matching bases. Germline CDR1 and CDR2: SGHRS and YFSETQ. The CDR3 is made up of 15 amino acids. Trimming cost V 3 bases and J 0 bases, with 11 bases left between them.